Below, 19 T cell receptor beta chains from the same sample are listed, as sequenced in a study of T cell repertoires in cytomegalovirus infection. Each CDR3 protein gets one entry after TCRdb re-called the reads with MiXCR. This table holds around 530,000 distinct CDR3 sequences, about a quarter found once. Specimen: PBMCs. The receptors were sampled from a human donor in good health (CMV status not recorded). Some clones in this sample may be carry-over from other donors' samples.

This clonotype was found many times. The chain links TRBV7-2 to TRBJ2-3; no firm D call. This CDR3 spans 13 amino acids. V shed 5 bases and J shed 8 bases, with 14 bases lying between them. Germline-derived CDR1 and CDR2 are SGHTA and FQGNSA. The CDR3 coding sequence is TGTGCCAGCAGCCCCTTTGCCGTGGGTACGCAGTATTTT. As protein: CASSPFAVGTQYF.

This clonotype was found a few times. A much larger clone differs by one base, so this may be a read error. The chain joins TRBV7-2 to TRBJ1-1, with 7 bases lining up with TRBD1. The CDR3 totals 13 residues. Germline V gene data show CDR1 as SGHTA and CDR2 as FQGNSA. V lost 5 bases to trimming and J lost 3 bases; unmatched junction nucleotides: 3. Here the CDR3 reads CASSADRYTEAFF. DNA for the CDR3: TGTGCCAGCAGCGCGGACAGGTACACTGAAGCTTTCTTT.

This clonotype was detected a few times. J is TRBJ1-1 and V is TRBV5-5, with a possible D match to TRBD1 (5 bases). CDR1 and CDR2 (germline): SGHKS, YYEKEE (reference sequence). V was shortened by 3 bases and J by 8 bases, with 17 bases between the two germline ends. The CDR3 is made up of 14 amino acids. CDR3 nucleotide sequence: TGTGCCAGCAGCTGGGAGGACCGGGGCGCCGAAGCTTTCTTT. Residues: CASSWEDRGAEAFF.

The CDR3 is CASITGGLSSTGELFF. CDR3 nucleotides: TGTGCCAGCATTACAGGGGGCCTCAGCAGCACCGGGGAGCTGTTTTTT. The chain carries TRBV28 and TRBJ2-2; 9 bases agree with TRBD1. The CDR3 runs to 16 residues. V shed 7 bases and J 4 bases; nucleotides not matched to a gene: 10. CDR1 is MDHEN, CDR2 SYDVKM, per germline.

The chain combines TRBV6-2 or TRBV6-3 with TRBJ1-1; the D gene is possibly TRBD1 (6 bases). Trimming took off 0 bases at V and 3 bases at J, with 11 bases between the two ends. Germline V gene data show CDR1 as MNHEY and CDR2 as SVGEGT. The CDR3 has 15 residues. CDR3 amino acids: CASSYSLGGDTEAFF. The CDR3 nucleotides read TGTGCCAGCAGTTACTCCCTGGGGGGCGACACTGAAGCTTTCTTT.

This clonotype was recorded a few times. The chain recombines TRBV6-1 with TRBJ1-5; a possible D gene is TRBD1 (5 bases). Trimming removed 6 bases at V and 6 bases at J, with 18 bases between. Germline-derived CDR1 and CDR2 are MNHNS and SASEGT. There are 15 residues in the CDR3. The CDR3 loop is CASRRDVLGSQPQHF. CDR3 in DNA: TGTGCCAGCAGACGGGACGTCTTGGGTTCTCAGCCCCAGCATTTT.

In this sample, this clonotype turned up a few times. The rearrangement joins TRBV15 to TRBJ1-2; 7 bases line up with TRBD1. The ends lost 0 bases at V and 3 bases at J; junction bases unmatched: 7. CDR1 LNHNV and CDR2 YYDKDF come from the germline V gene (reference sequence). This CDR3 region has 16 residues. CDR3 nucleotide sequence: TGTGCCACCAGCAGAGAGGGGACAGCCCGGGACTATGGCTACACCTTC. It codes for CATSREGTARDYGYTF.

V usage is TRBV19 and J usage is TRBJ2-6, with 8 bases aligning to TRBD1. The V gene end was trimmed by 6 bases and the J gene end by 3 bases; junction bases not matched to a gene: 7. CDR3 size: 16 residues. Germline V gives CDR1 LNHDA, CDR2 SQIVND (reference sequence). CDR3 DNA sequence: TGTGCCAGTAGAAGGACAGGGAGCAGTGGGGCCAACGTCCTGACTTTC. Protein: CASRRTGSSGANVLTF.

V and J are TRBV3-1 and TRBJ2-6; 7 bases line up with TRBD1. V lost 6 bases and J lost 2; bases outside the gene matches: 7. The germline V gene encodes CDR1 LGHDT and CDR2 YNNKEL (reference sequence). This CDR3 region has 16 residues. As DNA, the CDR3 is TGTGCCAGCAGGGGACAGCTCGCTGCTGGGGCCAACGTCCTGACTTTC. Its protein is CASRGQLAAGANVLTF. The complete variable domain, with remaining parts taken from reference TRBV3-1 and TRBJ2-6, reads DTAVSQTPKYLVTQMGNDKSIKCEQNLGHDTMYWYKQDSKKFLKIMFSYNNKELIINETVPNRFSPKSPDKAHLNLHINSLELGDSAVYFCASRGQLAAGANVLTFGAGSRLTVL.

The rearrangement uses TRBV7-9 and TRBJ1-2; D not certain. CDR3 size: 14 residues. Germline-derived CDR1 and CDR2 are SEHNR and FQNEAQ (reference sequence). Trimming took off 2 bases at V and 8 bases at J, with 15 bases between the two ends. The CDR3 DNA reads TGTGCCAGCAGCTTAAGTGGAGGGAGAGGAGGCTACACCTTC. Translated, it gives CASSLSGGRGGYTF. Supplemented by reference TRBV7-9 and TRBJ1-2, the full variable domain reads DTGVSQNPRHKITKRGQNVTFRCDPISEHNRLYWYRQTLGQGPEFLTYFQNEAQLEKSRLLSDRFSAERPKGSFSTLEIQRTEQGDSAMYLCASSLSGGRGGYTFGSGTRLTVV.

The table lists this clonotype with a few counts. This chain links TRBV19 with TRBJ1-1; maybe TRBD1 (6 bases). Germline V lookup: CDR1 LNHDA, CDR2 SQIVND (reference sequence). The CDR3 runs to 13 residues. V shed 4 bases and J shed 10 bases, with 16 bases lying between them. The CDR3 protein is CASSKSSGEGAFF. CDR3 coding DNA: TGTGCCAGTAGTAAATCTTCAGGGGAGGGAGCTTTCTTT.

The V gene is TRBV6-5, the J gene TRBJ1-2; 7 bases are shared with TRBD1. V lost 0 bases, J lost 7 bases, and 5 bases stayed unmatched. The CDR3 is made up of 14 amino acids. Per the germline V gene, CDR1 is MNHEY and CDR2 is SVGAGI. CDR3 nucleotides: TGTGCCAGCAGTTACTCTACAGGGGTGGGTGGCTACACCTTC. It encodes CASSYSTGVGGYTF.

The gene calls are TRBV30 and TRBJ1-2, with D perhaps matching TRBD1 (5 bases). CDR1 and CDR2 (germline): GTSNPN, SVGIG (reference sequence). V lost 1 base and J 5 bases, leaving 8 bases between the germline ends. This CDR3 spans 12 amino acids. The CDR3 sequence is CAWSGQIYGYTF. CDR3 bases: TGTGCCTGGAGTGGACAGATTTATGGCTACACCTTC.

This clonotype was detected a few times. The chain couples TRBV7-9 to TRBJ1-5; D remains unclear. Germline V gene sequence: CDR1 SEHNR, CDR2 FQNEAQ (reference sequence). The CDR3 is 15 amino acids. Trimming removed 2 bases from V and 0 bases from J, with 8 bases in between. CDR3 DNA sequence: TGTGCCAGCAGCTTACGTGGTGGTAGCAATCAGCCCCAGCATTTT. Amino acids: CASSLRGGSNQPQHF.

This chain connects TRBV7-6 to TRBJ1-2; no definite D call. Deletions cut 0 bases from V and 5 bases from J, with 10 bases between. Looked up from germline, CDR1 is SGHVS and CDR2 is FNYEAQ. The CDR3 totals 14 residues. In DNA form, the CDR3 reads TGTGCCAGCAGCTTAGCGGGAGGCCTATATGGCTACACCTTC. This translates into CASSLAGGLYGYTF. Variable domain in full (rest from reference TRBV7-6 and TRBJ1-2): GAGVSQSPRYKVTKRGQDVALRCDPISGHVSLYWYRQALGQGPEFLTYFNYEAQQDKSGLPNDRFSAERPEGSISTLTIQRTEQRDSAMYRCASSLAGGLYGYTFGSGTRLTVV.

The chain uses TRBV20-1 and TRBJ2-7, with 8 bases lining up with TRBD1. The CDR3 extends over 13 amino acids. CDR1 DFQATT and CDR2 SNEGSKA come from the germline V gene (reference sequence). J gave up 2 bases and V 4 bases, and 4 bases lay outside the gene matches. This CDR3 reads CSATRTGTYEQYF. CDR3 DNA: TGCAGTGCTACCCGGACAGGGACCTACGAGCAGTACTTC.

This clonotype turned up a few times. The CDR3 protein is CASSEYGGPYSYEQYF. DNA for the CDR3: TGTGCCAGCAGTGAATATGGGGGGCCCTACTCCTACGAGCAGTACTTC. The chain uses TRBV6-1 and TRBJ2-7, with D possibly being TRBD1 or TRBD2 (6 bases each). The CDR3 covers 16 residues. Germline V lookup: CDR1 MNHNS, CDR2 SASEGT. Trimming removed 2 bases at V and 0 bases at J, with 14 bases between.

This clonotype was seen only a few times. This chain joins TRBV6-1 and TRBJ1-1; possible D gene TRBD1, 6 bases. The ends were cut back, 6 bases at V and 4 bases at J, with 24 bases in the middle. The V gene's germline CDR1 is MNHNS and CDR2 SASEGT. The CDR3 has 17 amino acids. CDR3 loop: CASSPFTGRVGATEAFF. The CDR3 DNA reads as TGTGCCAGCAGCCCCTTTACCGGGAGGGTGGGGGCCACTGAAGCTTTCTTT.

This clonotype appeared a few times. The chain uses TRBV4-1 and TRBJ2-7, with D hard to call. This CDR3 is 15 amino acids long. V was trimmed by 1 base and J by 2 bases, leaving 12 bases between them. Germline V CDR1 and CDR2: MGHRA, YSYEKL. The CDR3 protein is CASSQATLGAYEQYF. DNA for the CDR3: TGCGCCAGCAGCCAAGCTACTCTCGGTGCCTACGAGCAGTACTTC.